This TCR beta chain was recovered during a study of type 1 regulatory T cells. Study-wide context: T-allo10 is an in vitro-generated, Tr1-enriched CD4 T cell product specific for alloantigen.

Germline V lookup: CDR1 SEHNR, CDR2 FQNEAQ (reference sequence). This CDR3 has 18 amino acids. V lost 5 bases, J lost 4 bases, and 25 bases lay in between. TCRdb used MiXCR to reprocess the reads, holding one entry per CDR3 protein. Of 60,000 to 80,000 distinct CDR3 sequences listed, nearly 65% were seen once; the top ten hold 7.6%. In this sample, this clonotype turned up a few times. Its antigen is not identified. The chain links TRBV7-9 to TRBJ2-3, with D perhaps matching TRBD1 (6 bases). The sequence came from a human donor in good health. The sample taken for sequencing was cultured T cells, either the whole culture or a sorted T cell fraction (not recorded which). Subset here: Tr1-enriched cell product generated in vitro against host alloantigens. The CDR3 sequence is CASSNILQGPSRADTQYF. CDR3 bases: TGTGCCAGCAGCAACATCCTACAGGGACCCTCCCGCGCAGATACGCAGTATTTT.